A selection of T cell receptor beta chains follows, all from one sample in a study of T cell repertoires in cytomegalovirus infection. A single record per CDR3 protein comes from TCRdb applying MiXCR to the reads. The sample consists of roughly 300,000 distinct CDR3 sequences, over 20% of them appearing once. Sequencing was done on a sample of PBMCs. These receptors were collected from a human donor in good health (CMV status not recorded). Some clones in this sample may be carry-over from other donors' samples. The CDR3 runs from the conserved cysteine through the conserved F or W. The order of the fields is V gene, J gene, CDR3 protein.

V: TRBV24-1
J: TRBJ2-7
CDR3: CATSDSTSGKPYEQYF

V: TRBV7-6
J: TRBJ2-1
CDR3: CASSSTVGSYNEQFF

V: TRBV14
J: TRBJ1-2
CDR3: CASSQEAGIYGYTF

V: TRBV6-1
J: TRBJ2-5
CDR3: CASSGSGGVETQYF

V: TRBV29-1
J: TRBJ2-7
CDR3: CSVAPDRLLYEQYF

V: TRBV7-9
J: TRBJ1-6
CDR3: CASGLQGWRSPLHF

V: TRBV5-4
J: TRBJ2-6
CDR3: CASSQPPGTGANVLTF

V: TRBV20-1
J: TRBJ1-6
CDR3: CSAYDRQGNSPLHF

V: TRBV11-2
J: TRBJ1-1
CDR3: CASSPKGGPLNTEAFF

V: TRBV29-1
J: TRBJ2-7
CDR3: CSVSHLAGETEQYF

V: TRBV29-1
J: TRBJ2-6
CDR3: CSVRDRGDSGANVLTF

V: TRBV19
J: TRBJ2-7
CDR3: CASSNLGQGAPLSAEQYF

V: TRBV20-1
J: TRBJ1-1
CDR3: CSARAHRGNTEAFF

V: TRBV29-1
J: TRBJ2-7
CDR3: CSVNLYEQYF

V: TRBV7-2
J: TRBJ1-3
CDR3: CASSKDRVSGNTIYF

V: TRBV20-1
J: TRBJ1-5
CDR3: CSARDGGGRGQPQHF

V: TRBV2
J: TRBJ2-7
CDR3: CASGPSTYEQYF

V: TRBV7-3
J: TRBJ2-3
CDR3: CASSGGTVTDTQYF

V: TRBV24-1
J: TRBJ2-1
CDR3: CATSDVGTGQDNEQFF

V: TRBV6-2/TRBV6-3
J: TRBJ2-2
CDR3: CASSWASGELFF

V: TRBV7-6
J: TRBJ2-7
CDR3: CASSLQGAEQYF

V: TRBV3-1
J: TRBJ1-3
CDR3: CASSPRRAGNTIYF

V: TRBV29-1
J: TRBJ2-1
CDR3: CSVWGGLAGGNEQFF

V: TRBV12-3/TRBV12-4
J: TRBJ1-5
CDR3: CASSLRGDDNQPQHF

V: TRBV12-3/TRBV12-4
J: TRBJ1-6
CDR3: CASNLRALYNSPLHF

V: TRBV6-2/TRBV6-3
J: TRBJ2-2
CDR3: CASSYGLAGLIGELFF